Included here is one T cell receptor (beta chain) sequence, with context. Its matching antigen is unknown. Researchers prepared the TCRbeta library using unique molecular identifiers, the study reports. Using its own MiXCR run on the PCR reads, TCRdb lists one record per CDR3 protein. The data hold around 800,000 distinct CDR3 sequences, with approximately 15% observed a single time. This sample stems from a study of T-cell reconstitution after alpha-beta-depleted transplantation in children. Findings and caveats of the study: Fresh T-cell production supplied most of the T-cell counts and diversity seen one year after transplant. Some patients' high day-60 TCRbeta diversity was attributed to recipient cells surviving conditioning.

CDR3 length equals 13 residues. J gave up 10 bases and V 5 bases, and 5 bases lay outside the gene matches. The receptor's source is a male patient younger than 18 who had a stem cell transplant for acute lymphoblastic leukemia, so the T cells may come from the graft donor. The genes are TRBV12-3 or TRBV12-4 and TRBJ2-1; 10 bases line up with TRBD2. The source material was PBMCs, mostly from graft donor cells, sampled 360 days after TCRalphabeta/CD19-depleted stem cell transplant. The CDR3 protein is CASSGLAAREQFF. The CDR3 region has the DNA TGTGCCAGCAGTGGACTAGCGGCGCGGGAGCAGTTCTTC.